This TCR beta chain was captured by sequencing in a study of T-cell memory formation after mild COVID-19 (dated by TCRdb to about 2021). Regarding the study in general: Most TCR sequence clusters were specific to one of the two donors. T-cell clones expanding and contracting after mild COVID-19 in a couple of donors were tracked by longitudinal TCRalpha and TCRbeta repertoire sequencing. The cohort was made up of two young adult volunteers, one female and one male, who were previously healthy.

TCRdb names Illumina NovaSeq 6000 as the instrument used. TCRalpha and TCRbeta cDNA libraries were constructed by 5'RACE with constant-segment primers, with sample barcodes and unique molecular identifiers being introduced. RNA was extracted from every sample with Trizol reagent. Library amplification was performed in two PCR steps, and a second sample barcode and Illumina TruSeq adapters were introduced in the second step. Libraries were sequenced on an Illumina NovaSeq with 2 x 150 bp paired-end reads. The original pipeline was this. Reads were demultiplexed and collapsed into UMI-guided consensus sequences with migec v1.2.7. With mixcr v2.1.11, UMI consensuses were aligned to TRA and TRB V and J templates and assembled into clonotypes. A clonotype was counted as expanded or contracted only when both edgeR and NoisET called the clonotype significant, with the noise models trained on biological replicates. edgeR calls used a false discovery rate-adjusted p below 0.01 and a log2 fold-change threshold of 1. As an exploratory analysis of dynamics, max-normalized trajectories of the 1000 most abundant clonotypes were examined by PCA with hierarchical clustering. Separately sequenced CD4+ and CD8+ repertoires were used to assign a CD4 or CD8 phenotype to each responding clone. TCRdb took the public reads, trimmed them with fastp at Q25, ran MiXCR for clone calling and kept in-frame beta chains. Each entry merges the rows of one CDR3 protein and shows their most common DNA and genes. The V and J calls were determined by TCRdb, not by the authors. A total of around 530,000 distinct CDR3 sequences appear in this sample, about a fifth of them only once. The top ten clones comprise approximately 8.4% of the sample.

General study outcomes and caveats: The second-wave clones that peaked on day 37 were not confirmed to be SARS-CoV-2 specific. From day 15 to 85, contracting clones showed balanced CD4/CD8 phenotypes, whereas a second wave of clones that expanded from day 15 to 37 leaned towards CD4+. Contracting CD4+ clones were located mainly in the CM and EM memory subsets, whereas CD8+ clones were found to be enriched in EMRA. Only two mild cases were covered by the study, and larger cohorts that include severe cases with pre-infection samples were considered necessary. Some responding clones were detected in pre-infection memory, which suggested that pre-existing cross-reactive memory T cells had joined the SARS-CoV-2 response.

The cysteine opens and the phenylalanine closes a CDR3 of 15 amino acids. Only the CDR3 DNA is retained, 45 bases long and in frame from the first base. V and J lose 6 bases and 4 bases, and a span of 18 bases separates them. Ficoll-Paque density gradient centrifugation was the method used to isolate PBMCs. This clonotype has a handful of counts. The antigen it binds to is not known. The record has no base qualities; no much larger clone is one base away. Sequenced input: PBMCs or a T cell subset sorted from them (not recorded which). The receptor was isolated from an adult woman who had mild COVID-19 (a few samples of this study predate the infection). The sample titles of this study are shuffled in the database, so cell type and time point are left out; the donor was told from shared clones. This chain joins TRBV12-3 or TRBV12-4 to TRBJ1-2, with an unclear D gene assignment. CDR3 protein: CASSPFPELLYGYTF. The base sequence is TGTGCCAGCAGCCCTTTTCCGGAGCTCCTCTATGGCTACACCTTC.